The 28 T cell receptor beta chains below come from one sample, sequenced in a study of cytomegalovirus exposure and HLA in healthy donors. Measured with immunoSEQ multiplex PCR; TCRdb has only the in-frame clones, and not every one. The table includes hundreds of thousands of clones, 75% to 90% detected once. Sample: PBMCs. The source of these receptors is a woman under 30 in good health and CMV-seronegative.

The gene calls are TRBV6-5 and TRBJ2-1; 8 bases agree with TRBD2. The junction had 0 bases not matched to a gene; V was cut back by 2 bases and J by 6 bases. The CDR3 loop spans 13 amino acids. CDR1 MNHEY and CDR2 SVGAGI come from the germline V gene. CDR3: CASSYAGGNEQFF. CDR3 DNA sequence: TGTGCCAGCAGTTACGCGGGGGGCAATGAGCAGTTCTTC.

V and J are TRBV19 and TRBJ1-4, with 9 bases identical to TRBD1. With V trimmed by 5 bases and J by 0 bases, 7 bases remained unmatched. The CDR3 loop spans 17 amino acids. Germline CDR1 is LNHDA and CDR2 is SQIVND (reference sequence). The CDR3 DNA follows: TGTGCCAGTAGTTTCCGGACAGGGGCTGCAACTAATGAAAAACTGTTTTTT. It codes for CASSFRTGAATNEKLFF.

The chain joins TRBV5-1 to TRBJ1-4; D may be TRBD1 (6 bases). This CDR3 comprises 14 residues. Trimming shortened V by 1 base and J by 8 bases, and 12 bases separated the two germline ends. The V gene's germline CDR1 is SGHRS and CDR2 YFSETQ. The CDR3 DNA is TGCGCCAGCAGCTTGCTACAGGGTGGCGAAAAACTGTTTTTT. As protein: CASSLLQGGEKLFF.

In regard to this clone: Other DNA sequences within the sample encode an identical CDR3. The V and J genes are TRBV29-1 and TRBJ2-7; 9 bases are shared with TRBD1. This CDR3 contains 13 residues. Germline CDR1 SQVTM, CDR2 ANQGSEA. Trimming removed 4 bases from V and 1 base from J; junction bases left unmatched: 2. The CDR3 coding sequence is TGCAGCGTTGCCGGGACAGGGTCCTACGAGCAGTACTTC. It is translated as CSVAGTGSYEQYF.

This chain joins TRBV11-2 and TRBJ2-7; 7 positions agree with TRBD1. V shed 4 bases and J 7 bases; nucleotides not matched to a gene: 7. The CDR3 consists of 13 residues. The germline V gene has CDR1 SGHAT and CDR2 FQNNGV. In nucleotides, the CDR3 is TGTGCCAGCAGCTCCACAGGGGCGAGGGAGCAGTACTTC. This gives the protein CASSSTGAREQYF.

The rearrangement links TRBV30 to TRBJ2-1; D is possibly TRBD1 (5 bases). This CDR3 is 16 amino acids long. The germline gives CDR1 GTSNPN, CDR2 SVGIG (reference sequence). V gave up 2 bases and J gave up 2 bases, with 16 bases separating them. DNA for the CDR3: TGTGCCTGGAGTAAGTTCGGGCAGGGAACCTACAATGAGCAGTTCTTC. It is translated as CAWSKFGQGTYNEQFF.

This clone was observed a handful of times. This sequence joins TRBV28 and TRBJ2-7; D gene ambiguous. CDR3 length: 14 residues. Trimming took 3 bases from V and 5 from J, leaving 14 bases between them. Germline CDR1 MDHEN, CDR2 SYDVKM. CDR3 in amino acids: CASSFPPLSDEQYF. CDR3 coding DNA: TGTGCCAGCAGTTTCCCGCCCCTGAGCGACGAGCAGTACTTC.

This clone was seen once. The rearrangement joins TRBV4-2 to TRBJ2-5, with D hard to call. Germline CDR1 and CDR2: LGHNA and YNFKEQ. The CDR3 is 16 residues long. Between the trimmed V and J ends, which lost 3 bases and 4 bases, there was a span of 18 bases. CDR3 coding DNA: TGTGCCAGCAGCCACCCATTGGCTGGCGGTGCAGAGACCCAGTACTTC. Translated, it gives CASSHPLAGGAETQYF.

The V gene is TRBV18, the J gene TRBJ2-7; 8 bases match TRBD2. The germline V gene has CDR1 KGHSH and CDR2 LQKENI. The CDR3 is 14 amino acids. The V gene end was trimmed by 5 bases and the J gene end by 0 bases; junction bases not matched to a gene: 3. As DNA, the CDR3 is TGTGCCAGCTCATTTAGCGGGGCCTCCTACGAGCAGTACTTC. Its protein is CASSFSGASYEQYF.

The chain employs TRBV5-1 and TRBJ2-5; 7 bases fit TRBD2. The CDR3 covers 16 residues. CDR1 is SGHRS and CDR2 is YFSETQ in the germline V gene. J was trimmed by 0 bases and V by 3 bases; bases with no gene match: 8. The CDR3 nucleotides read TGCGCCAGCAGCTCGGGGGACTATACGTACCAAGAGACCCAGTACTTC. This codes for CASSSGDYTYQETQYF.

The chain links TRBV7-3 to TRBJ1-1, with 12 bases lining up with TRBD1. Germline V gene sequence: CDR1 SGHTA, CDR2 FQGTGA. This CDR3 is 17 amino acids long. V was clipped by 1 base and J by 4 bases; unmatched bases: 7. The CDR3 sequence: CASSLRDRGRIGTEAFF. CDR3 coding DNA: TGTGCCAGCAGCTTAAGGGACAGGGGGCGAATTGGCACTGAAGCTTTCTTT.

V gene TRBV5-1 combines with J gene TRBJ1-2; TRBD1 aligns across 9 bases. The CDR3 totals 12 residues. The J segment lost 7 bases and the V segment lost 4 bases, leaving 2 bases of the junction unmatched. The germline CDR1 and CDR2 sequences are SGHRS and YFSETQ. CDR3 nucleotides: TGCGCCAGCAGCGAGACAGGGGGTGGCTACACCTTC. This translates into CASSETGGGYTF.

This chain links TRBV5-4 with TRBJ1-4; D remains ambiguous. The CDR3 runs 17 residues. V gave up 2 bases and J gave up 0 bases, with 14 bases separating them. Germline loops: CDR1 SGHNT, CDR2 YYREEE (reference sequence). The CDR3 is CASSFGPEATTNEKLFF. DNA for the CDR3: TGTGCCAGCAGCTTCGGTCCGGAGGCCACAACTAATGAAAAACTGTTTTTT.

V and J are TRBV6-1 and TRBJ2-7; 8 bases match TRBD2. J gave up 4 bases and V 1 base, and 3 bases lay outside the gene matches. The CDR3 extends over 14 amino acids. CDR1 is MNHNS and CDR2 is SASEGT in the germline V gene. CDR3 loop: CASSEVLAGYEQYF. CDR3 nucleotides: TGTGCCAGCAGTGAAGTTTTAGCGGGGTACGAGCAGTACTTC.

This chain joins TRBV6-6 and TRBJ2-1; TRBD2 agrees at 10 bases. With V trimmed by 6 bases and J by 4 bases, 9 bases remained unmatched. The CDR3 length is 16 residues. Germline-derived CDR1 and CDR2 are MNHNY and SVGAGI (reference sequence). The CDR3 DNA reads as TGTGCCAGCAGAACAGGACTAGCGGAAAGATACAATGAGCAGTTCTTC. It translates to CASRTGLAERYNEQFF.

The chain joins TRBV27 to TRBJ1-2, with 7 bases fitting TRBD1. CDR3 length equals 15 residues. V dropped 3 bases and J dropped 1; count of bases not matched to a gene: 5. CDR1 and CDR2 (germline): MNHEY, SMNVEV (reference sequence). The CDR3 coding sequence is TGTGCCAGCAGTTTGAGAGGGGGCAGTAACTATGGCTACACCTTC. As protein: CASSLRGGSNYGYTF.

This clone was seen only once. Written as DNA, the CDR3 is TGCGCCAGCAGCCCCTACCTAGGAGCAGGGGGCGAATACGAGCAGTACTTC. As protein: CASSPYLGAGGEYEQYF. The chain uses TRBV4-1 and TRBJ2-7, with TRBD1 matching 8 bases. This CDR3 is built from 17 residues. The germline V gene encodes CDR1 MGHRA and CDR2 YSYEKL. Trimming removed 4 bases from V and 4 bases from J; junction bases left unmatched: 15.

The CDR3 bases are TGTGCCAGCAGCCAAGTAGGCGGGAGTATCTACAATGAGCAGTTCTTC. Translated: CASSQVGGSIYNEQFF. The rearrangement links TRBV4-2 to TRBJ2-1; TRBD2 aligns across 7 bases. Per germline, CDR1 LGHNA and CDR2 YNFKEQ. The CDR3 has 16 residues. The V segment lost 1 base and the J segment 3 bases; nucleotides outside the gene matches: 6.

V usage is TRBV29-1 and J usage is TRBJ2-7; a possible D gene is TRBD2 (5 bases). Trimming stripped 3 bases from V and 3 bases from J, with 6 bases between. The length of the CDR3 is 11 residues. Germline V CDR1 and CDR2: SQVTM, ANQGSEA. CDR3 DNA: TGCAGCGTTGAGGCGGGCTACGAGCAGTACTTC. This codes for CSVEAGYEQYF.

The CDR3 DNA is TGTGCCAGCGGGGTGCGGGAGGGTTACGAGCAGTACTTC. The encoded protein is CASGVREGYEQYF. The chain combines TRBV6-5 with TRBJ2-7, with TRBD2 identical over 9 bases. The CDR3 consists of 13 residues. The ends lost 8 bases at V and 4 bases at J; junction bases unmatched: 6. Germline V gene lookup returns CDR1 MNHEY and CDR2 SVGAGI.

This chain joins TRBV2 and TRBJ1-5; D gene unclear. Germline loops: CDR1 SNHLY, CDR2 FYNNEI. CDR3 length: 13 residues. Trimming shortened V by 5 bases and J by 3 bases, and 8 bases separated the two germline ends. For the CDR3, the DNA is TGTGCCAGCAGTTCGGGGTTCAATCAGCCCCAGCATTTT. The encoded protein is CASSSGFNQPQHF.

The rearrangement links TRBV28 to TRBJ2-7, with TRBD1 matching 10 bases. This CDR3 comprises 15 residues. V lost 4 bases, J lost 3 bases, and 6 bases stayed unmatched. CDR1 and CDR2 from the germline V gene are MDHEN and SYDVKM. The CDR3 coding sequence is TGTGCCAGCAGTTCGACAGGGGGCCTTGTCTACGAGCAGTACTTC. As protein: CASSSTGGLVYEQYF.

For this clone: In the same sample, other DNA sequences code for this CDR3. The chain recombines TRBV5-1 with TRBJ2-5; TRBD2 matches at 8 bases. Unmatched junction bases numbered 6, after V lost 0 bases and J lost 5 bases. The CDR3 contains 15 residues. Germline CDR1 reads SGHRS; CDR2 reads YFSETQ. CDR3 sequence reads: CASSLAAGGGETQYF. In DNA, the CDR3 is TGCGCCAGCAGCTTGGCCGCGGGAGGAGGGGAGACCCAGTACTTC.

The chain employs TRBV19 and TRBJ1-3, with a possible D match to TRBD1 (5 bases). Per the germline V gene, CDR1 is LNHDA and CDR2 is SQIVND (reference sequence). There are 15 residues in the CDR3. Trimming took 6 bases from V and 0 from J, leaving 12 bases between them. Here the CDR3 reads CASSQTTVSGNTIYF. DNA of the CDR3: TGTGCCAGTAGCCAAACGACAGTCTCTGGAAACACCATATATTTT.

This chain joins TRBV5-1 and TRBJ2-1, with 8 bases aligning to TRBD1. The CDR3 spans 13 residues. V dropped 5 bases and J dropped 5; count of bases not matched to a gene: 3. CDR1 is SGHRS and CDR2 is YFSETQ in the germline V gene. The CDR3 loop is CASSGQGNNEQFF. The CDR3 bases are TGCGCCAGCAGTGGACAGGGAAACAATGAGCAGTTCTTC.

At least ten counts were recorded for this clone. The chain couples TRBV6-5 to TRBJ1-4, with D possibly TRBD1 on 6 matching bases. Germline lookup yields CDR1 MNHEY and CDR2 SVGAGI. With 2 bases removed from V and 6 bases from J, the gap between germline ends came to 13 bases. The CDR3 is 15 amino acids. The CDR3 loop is CASSYQGGDHEKLFF. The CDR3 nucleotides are TGTGCCAGCAGTTACCAAGGGGGTGACCATGAAAAACTGTTTTTT.

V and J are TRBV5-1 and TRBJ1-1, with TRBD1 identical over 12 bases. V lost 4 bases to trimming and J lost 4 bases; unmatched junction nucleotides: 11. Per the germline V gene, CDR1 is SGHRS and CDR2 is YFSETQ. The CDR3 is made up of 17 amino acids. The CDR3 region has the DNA TGCGCCAGCAGCCCTGGGACAGGGGGCTTGGTTGGCACTGAAGCTTTCTTT. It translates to CASSPGTGGLVGTEAFF.

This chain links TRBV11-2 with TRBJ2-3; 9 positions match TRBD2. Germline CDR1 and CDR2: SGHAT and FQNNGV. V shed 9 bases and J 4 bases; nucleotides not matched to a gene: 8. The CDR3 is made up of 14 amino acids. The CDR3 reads CASRKSGGSDTQYF. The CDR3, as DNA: TGTGCCAGTCGGAAGAGCGGGGGGTCAGATACGCAGTATTTT.